The 14 T cell receptor beta chains in this list originate from one sample, sequenced in a study of patients and donors after allogeneic stem cell transplantation. TCRdb independently ran MiXCR on the RT-PCR reads; one entry per CDR3 protein. The sample holds some 160,000 distinct CDR3 sequences, 24% seen once. The sequenced material came from blood, either unsorted or a sorted T cell fraction (not recorded which). These receptor sequences come from a human donor who was either an allogeneic HSCT recipient or a stem cell or donor lymphocyte infusion donor (not recorded which). It is not recorded whose cells these are; they may come from a transplant donor.

This sequence joins TRBV7-9 and TRBJ1-1, with TRBD1 matching over 7 bases. Unmatched junction bases numbered 10, after V lost 2 bases and J lost 1 base. CDR3 size: 17 residues. CDR1 SEHNR and CDR2 FQNEAQ come from the germline V gene (reference sequence). In DNA, the CDR3 is TGTGCCAGCAGCTTACTACAGGGGCTGATCCGGAACACTGAAGCTTTCTTT. Protein: CASSLLQGLIRNTEAFF. Full variable domain (missing parts from reference TRBV7-9 and TRBJ1-1): DTGVSQNPRHKITKRGQNVTFRCDPISEHNRLYWYRQTLGQGPEFLTYFQNEAQLEKSRLLSDRFSAERPKGSFSTLEIQRTEQGDSAMYLCASSLLQGLIRNTEAFFGQGTRLTVV.

This clonotype appeared a single time. The chain uses TRBV9 and TRBJ2-2, with TRBD2 identical over 11 bases. The CDR3 covers 16 residues. J gave up 1 base and V 4 bases, and 3 bases lay outside the gene matches. CDR1 is SGDLS and CDR2 is YYNGEE in the germline V gene. The DNA of the CDR3 is TGTGCCAGCAGCTTACTAGCGGGGGTGAACACCGGGGAGCTGTTTTTT. Protein: CASSLLAGVNTGELFF.

This chain links TRBV20-1 with TRBJ1-5; D is ambiguous. The CDR3 is 14 amino acids. V gave up 4 bases and J gave up 3 bases, with 13 bases separating them. CDR1 is DFQATT and CDR2 is SNEGSKA in the germline V gene (reference sequence). For the CDR3, the DNA is TGCAGTGCTATGTCGAGGACCTTCAATCAGCCCCAGCATTTT. Translation: CSAMSRTFNQPQHF.

The chain has TRBV6-5 and TRBJ1-2; TRBD1 might be the D (5 bases). The V gene's germline CDR1 is MNHEY and CDR2 SVGAGI. The germline V and J ends were trimmed by 7 bases and 8 bases, with 23 bases remaining between them. CDR3 length equals 15 residues. In DNA form, the CDR3 reads TGTGCCAGCATCGGGGGGTCTCATCATGTCAGGGGCTACACCTTC. The encoded protein is CASIGGSHHVRGYTF.

This clonotype was picked up a small number of times. The J gene is TRBJ1-1, the V gene TRBV7-2; D gene uncertain. V lost 0 bases, J lost 1 base, and 9 bases lay in between. Germline CDR1 reads SGHTA; CDR2 reads FQGNSA. The CDR3 length is 15 residues. The CDR3 region has the DNA TGTGCCAGCAGCTTAGCTCACAGCCCGAACACTGAAGCTTTCTTT. It specifies CASSLAHSPNTEAFF.

The chain has TRBV5-1 and TRBJ2-2; 12 bases match TRBD2. CDR3 length: 14 residues. Per the germline V gene, CDR1 is SGHRS and CDR2 is YFSETQ. V dropped 5 bases and J dropped 7; count of bases not matched to a gene: 3. CDR3 nucleotides: TGCGCCAGCAGTCTAGCGGGAGGGATCGGGGAGCTGTTTTTT. Its translation: CASSLAGGIGELFF.

This clonotype turned up a few times. The rearrangement uses TRBV3-1 and TRBJ2-2; a weak D match, TRBD2 (7 bases). The CDR3 loop spans 17 amino acids. V gave up 1 base and J gave up 5 bases, with 17 bases separating them. Germline V gene sequence: CDR1 LGHDT, CDR2 YNNKEL (reference sequence). The CDR3 here is CASSQVMAGAWTGELFF. DNA for the CDR3: TGTGCCAGCAGCCAAGTTATGGCGGGGGCCTGGACCGGGGAGCTGTTTTTT.

This clonotype was detected a few times. The V gene is TRBV6-6, the J gene TRBJ1-4; D remains unclear. Germline CDR1 is MNHNY and CDR2 is SVGAGI (reference sequence). The CDR3 extends over 14 amino acids. Trimming pared 6 bases from V and 5 bases from J, leaving 13 bases between. The CDR3 DNA is TGTGCCAGCAGCTTCTCCCTGGTCAATGAAAAACTGTTTTTT. It encodes CASSFSLVNEKLFF.

V and J are TRBV20-1 and TRBJ2-3; 9 positions match TRBD2. With 0 bases clipped from V and 0 bases from J, the junction kept 10 bases outside the gene matches. The CDR3 length is 18 residues. Germline CDR1 is DFQATT and CDR2 is SNEGSKA (reference sequence). The CDR3 loop is CSARDPTSGQTSTDTQYF. DNA of the CDR3: TGCAGTGCTAGAGACCCGACTAGCGGCCAAACTAGCACAGATACGCAGTATTTT.

This clonotype was detected a few times. The chain couples TRBV2 to TRBJ1-1, with D perhaps TRBD1 (5 bases). CDR3 size: 16 residues. The V and J ends lost 4 bases and 4 bases respectively, with 19 bases between them. Per the germline V gene, CDR1 is SNHLY and CDR2 is FYNNEI. CDR3 residues: CASSVLLGDLSTEAFF. For the CDR3, the DNA is TGTGCCAGCAGTGTCCTCCTAGGGGACCTAAGCACTGAAGCTTTCTTT. The full variable domain, in which reference TRBV2 and TRBJ1-1 provide the parts outside the CDR3, is EPEVTQTPSHQVTQMGQEVILRCVPISNHLYFYWYRQILGQKVEFLVSFYNNEISEKSEIFDDQFSVERPDGSNFTLKIRSTKLEDSAMYFCASSVLLGDLSTEAFFGQGTRLTVV.

This rearrangement joins TRBV20-1 to TRBJ2-7, with D uncertain. Germline V lookup: CDR1 DFQATT, CDR2 SNEGSKA (reference sequence). V gave up 2 bases and J gave up 6 bases, with 8 bases separating them. The CDR3 consists of 11 residues. CDR3 sequence (DNA): TGCAGTGCTAGATCAACCCTCGAGCAGTACTTC. It translates to CSARSTLEQYF.

In this sample, this clonotype turned up once. The chain uses TRBV12-5 and TRBJ2-1; D is uncertain. The CDR3 is made up of 10 amino acids. Germline values: CDR1 LGHNT, CDR2 FRNRAP. V was clipped by 5 bases and J by 6 bases, with 2 bases between them. In DNA form, the CDR3 reads TGTGCTAGTGGTCTCAATGAGCAGTTCTTC. The encoded protein is CASGLNEQFF.

V and J are TRBV4-3 and TRBJ1-1, with D hard to call. In germline, CDR1 is LGHNA, CDR2 YSLEER. The CDR3 sequence is 15 residues long. The ends were cut back, 3 bases at V and 1 base at J, with 12 bases in the middle. CDR3 sequence: CASSQGRPGNTEAFF. The DNA for the CDR3 is TGCGCCAGCAGCCAGGGGAGGCCAGGGAACACTGAAGCTTTCTTT.

The chain links TRBV29-1 to TRBJ1-1, with 9 bases fitting TRBD1. The V segment lost 4 bases and the J segment 5 bases; nucleotides outside the gene matches: 8. Per germline, CDR1 SQVTM and CDR2 ANQGSEA. This CDR3 is built from 14 residues. The CDR3 coding sequence is TGCAGCGTTGCCGGGACAGGGTCTAGGACTGAAGCTTTCTTT. It specifies CSVAGTGSRTEAFF.